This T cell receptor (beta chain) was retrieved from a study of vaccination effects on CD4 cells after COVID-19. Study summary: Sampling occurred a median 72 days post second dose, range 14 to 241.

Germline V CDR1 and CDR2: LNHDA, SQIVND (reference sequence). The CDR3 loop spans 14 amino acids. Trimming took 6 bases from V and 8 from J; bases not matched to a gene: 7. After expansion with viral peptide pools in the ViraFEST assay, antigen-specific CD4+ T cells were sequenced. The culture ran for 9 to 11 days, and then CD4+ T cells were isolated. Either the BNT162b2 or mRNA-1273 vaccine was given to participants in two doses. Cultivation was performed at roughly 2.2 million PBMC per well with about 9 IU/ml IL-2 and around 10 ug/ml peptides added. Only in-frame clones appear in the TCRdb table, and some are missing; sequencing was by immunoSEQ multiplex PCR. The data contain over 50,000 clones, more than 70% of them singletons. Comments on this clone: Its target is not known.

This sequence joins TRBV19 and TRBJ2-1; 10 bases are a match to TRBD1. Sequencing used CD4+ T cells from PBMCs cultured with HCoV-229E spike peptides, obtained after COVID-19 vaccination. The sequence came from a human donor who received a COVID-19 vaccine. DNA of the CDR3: TGTGCCAGTAGGACAGGGGGCGGAGGTCATGAGCAGTTCTTC. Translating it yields CASRTGGGGHEQFF.